This TCR beta chain was identified in a study of Graves' ophthalmopathy and Graves' hyperthyroidism. The study, taken as a whole, reports: Using a 13-signature model, the authors split ophthalmopathy from stable hyperthyroidism, with 85% to 90% sensitivity and approximately 84% specificity. Blood also held most thyroid clonotypes expanded above 0.001 frequency. Ophthalmopathy progression was predicted by the model at just over 70% sensitivity and approximately 72% specificity.

From RNA, the CDR3 regions of TCR beta chains were amplified and sequenced. A first-round RT-PCR used HTBI primers, followed by a second-round multiplex PCR. TCRdb analysed the multiplex PCR reads with MiXCR anew, one entry per CDR3 protein. The sample includes around 1,000,000 distinct CDR3 sequences, 35% to 40% of them seen just once. V lost 3 bases and J lost 2, with 13 bases in between. The CDR3 is made up of 15 amino acids. This clonotype was observed at least ten times. Its antigen is currently unknown. Aged 18 to 65, the patients with hyperthyroidism had under 2 months' duration and were newly diagnosed.

The chain joins TRBV12-3 or TRBV12-4 to TRBJ1-2, with a possible D match to TRBD1 (6 bases). The TCR sequence derives from an adult man with Graves' hyperthyroidism. Input material: peripheral blood or thyroid tissue (not recorded which). CDR3 in amino acids: CASSFFGQSNYGYTF. The CDR3 DNA reads as TGTGCCAGCAGTTTTTTTGGACAGTCAAACTATGGCTACACCTTC.